These 26 T cell receptor beta chains originate from one sample sequenced in a study of blood T cell repertoires in COVID-19. Data came from immunoSEQ multiplex PCR; TCRdb stores just in-frame clones and leaves some out. The table includes fewer than 250,000 clones, about 90% detected once. The sequenced sample consisted of peripheral blood. The receptors come from a woman aged 50 to 65 with acute or convalescent COVID-19.

The chain couples TRBV29-1 to TRBJ2-4; weak D call: TRBD2 (6 bases). The CDR3 runs to 17 residues. Germline CDR1 reads SQVTM; CDR2 reads ANQGSEA. The CDR3 DNA sequence: TGCAGAGTTTCGGCGCCCAGGGAGGAAGGGCTCAAAAACATTCAGTACTTC. This translates into CRVSAPREEGLKNIQYF.

The rearrangement joins TRBV11-2 to TRBJ1-6; the match to TRBD1 covers 7 bases. Germline assignment: CDR1 SGHAT and CDR2 FQNNGV. J gave up 2 bases and V 1 base, and 5 bases lay outside the gene matches. The CDR3 sequence is 17 residues long. CDR3 region: CASSLADRATYNSPLHF. The CDR3 nucleotides are TGTGCCAGCAGCTTAGCCGACAGGGCAACCTATAATTCACCCCTCCACTTT.

The chain combines TRBV10-3 with TRBJ1-5; D may be TRBD1 (6 bases). The CDR3 totals 17 residues. V lost 0 bases, J lost 0 bases, and 12 bases lay in between. The germline V gene has CDR1 ENHRY and CDR2 SYGVKD. Written as DNA, the CDR3 is TGTGCCATCAGTGAGTCCCTGAGGGGGAATAGCAATCAGCCCCAGCATTTT. Protein: CAISESLRGNSNQPQHF.

The chain is built from TRBV11-3 and TRBJ1-1; 10 nucleotides line up with TRBD1. V was pared by 8 bases and J by 5 bases, with 8 bases of the junction left unmatched. The V gene's germline CDR1 is SGHNT and CDR2 YENEEA. The CDR3 covers 14 residues. The CDR3, as DNA: TGTGCCAGCGGCCGGGGGACAGGGGTGACTGAAGCTTTCTTT. Protein: CASGRGTGVTEAFF.

This clone has more than one count but fewer than ten. V is TRBV30 and J is TRBJ1-2, with D unclear. The CDR3 loop spans 15 amino acids. The germline V and J ends were trimmed by 0 bases and 6 bases, with 17 bases remaining between them. The germline V gene encodes CDR1 GTSNPN and CDR2 SVGIG (reference sequence). Here the CDR3 reads CAWSVQPGFPDGYTF. In DNA, the CDR3 is TGTGCCTGGAGTGTACAGCCCGGATTCCCCGATGGCTACACCTTC.

The gene calls are TRBV7-9 and TRBJ1-1; 7 bases fit TRBD1. Germline lookup yields CDR1 SEHNR and CDR2 FQNEAQ (reference sequence). V lost 5 bases to trimming and J lost 0 bases; unmatched junction nucleotides: 9. The CDR3 is made up of 16 amino acids. The CDR3 region has the DNA TGTGCCAGCAGCAAACCAGGGGGATTCATGAACACTGAAGCTTTCTTT. Protein sequence: CASSKPGGFMNTEAFF. Together with reference TRBV7-9 and TRBJ1-1, the CDR3 gives the full variable domain: DTGVSQNPRHKITKRGQNVTFRCDPISEHNRLYWYRQTLGQGPEFLTYFQNEAQLEKSRLLSDRFSAERPKGSFSTLEIQRTEQGDSAMYLCASSKPGGFMNTEAFFGQGTRLTVV.

Written as DNA, the CDR3 is TGCGCCAGCAGCTTGGGCGAGAACACTGAAGCTTTCTTT. This sequence encodes CASSLGENTEAFF. The chain uses TRBV5-1 and TRBJ1-1; no clear D. CDR1 and CDR2 (germline): SGHRS, YFSETQ. The CDR3 is made up of 13 amino acids. V was trimmed by 0 bases and J by 1 base, leaving 4 bases between them.

CDR3 amino acids: CASYGSPNEKLFF. The DNA of the CDR3 is TGTGCCAGCTACGGGTCCCCGAATGAAAAACTGTTTTTT. The J gene is TRBJ1-4, the V gene TRBV6-5; D call uncertain. This CDR3 has 13 residues. Looked up from germline, CDR1 is MNHEY and CDR2 is SVGAGI. Deletions cut 8 bases from V and 5 bases from J, with 12 bases between.

The V gene is TRBV10-3, the J gene TRBJ2-1; 9 bases line up with TRBD1. Germline CDR1 reads ENHRY; CDR2 reads SYGVKD. The CDR3 totals 15 residues. J was trimmed by 8 bases and V by 6 bases; bases with no gene match: 11. CDR3 loop: CAIRGQGRSGDEQFF. In DNA, the CDR3 is TGTGCCATCAGGGGACAGGGAAGGTCTGGCGATGAGCAGTTCTTC.

This clone was counted a single time. The CDR3 DNA reads as TGTGCCAGCAGCCCCGGACTAGCGGGATTCGAGCAGTACTTC. Translating gives CASSPGLAGFEQYF. The J gene is TRBJ2-7, the V gene TRBV3-1 (or the pseudogene TRBV3-2), with 12 bases lining up with TRBD2. This CDR3 contains 14 residues. Germline CDR1 reads LGHDT; CDR2 reads YNNKEL (reference sequence). Trimming took 4 bases from V and 6 from J; bases not matched to a gene: 4.

The chain carries TRBV6-5 and TRBJ2-2; TRBD1 aligns across 10 bases. V dropped 4 bases and J dropped 6; count of bases not matched to a gene: 8. The CDR3 has 16 amino acids. Germline V gives CDR1 MNHEY, CDR2 SVGAGI. The CDR3 here is CASSFSGTGVAGELFF. The CDR3 DNA sequence: TGTGCCAGCAGTTTTTCCGGGACAGGGGTGGCCGGGGAGCTGTTTTTT.

The chain uses TRBV4-1 and TRBJ1-3; unclear D gene. The CDR3 spans 15 residues. Germline V gene sequence: CDR1 MGHRA, CDR2 YSYEKL. Trimming removed 2 bases at V and 4 bases at J, with 12 bases between. The CDR3 DNA is TGCGCCAGCAGCCAACCTACGGGAAAGGGAAACACCATATATTTT. Residues: CASSQPTGKGNTIYF.

As for this clone: Distinct nucleotide sequences in the sample also encode this CDR3. The chain joins TRBV29-1 to TRBJ2-3, with 9 bases lining up with TRBD1. From germline, CDR1 is SQVTM and CDR2 ANQGSEA. J lost 5 bases, V lost 6 bases, and 3 bases had no gene match. The CDR3 contains 12 residues. The CDR3 DNA reads TGCAGCGTGGGACAGGGAGGAGATACGCAGTATTTT. It is translated as CSVGQGGDTQYF.

The CDR3 protein is CASSLGTSAYETQYF. The CDR3 region has the DNA TGTGCCAGCAGCTTAGGGACTAGCGCGTACGAGACCCAGTACTTC. V and J are TRBV11-2 and TRBJ2-5; 9 bases are a match to TRBD2. The V gene's germline CDR1 is SGHAT and CDR2 FQNNGV. The CDR3 length is 15 residues. The trim removed 1 base at V and 5 bases at J, leaving 5 bases unmatched.

The chain has TRBV4-2 and TRBJ2-7, with D maybe TRBD1 (6 bases). V dropped 1 base and J dropped 0 bases, with 10 bases sitting between them. The CDR3 consists of 15 residues. Germline CDR1 LGHNA, CDR2 YNFKEQ. The CDR3 spells CASSQGGGSSYEQYF. CDR3 nucleotides: TGTGCCAGCAGCCAAGGAGGGGGATCCTCCTACGAGCAGTACTTC.

This sequence joins TRBV19 and TRBJ2-6; D is unclear. Germline assignment: CDR1 LNHDA and CDR2 SQIVND (reference sequence). Deletions cut 3 bases from V and 0 bases from J, with 6 bases between. The CDR3 contains 15 residues. CDR3 residues: CASSISYSGANVLTF. The CDR3, as DNA: TGTGCCAGTAGTATTTCCTACTCTGGGGCCAACGTCCTGACTTTC.

This chain uses TRBV29-1 with TRBJ2-5, with TRBD2 identical over 8 bases. J lost 1 base, V lost 7 bases, and 2 bases had no gene match. CDR1 and CDR2 (germline): SQVTM, ANQGSEA. CDR3 size: 12 residues. CDR3 sequence reads: CSAGGVQETQYF. The CDR3 DNA is TGCAGCGCCGGGGGGGTCCAAGAGACCCAGTACTTC. The variable domain in full, completed from reference TRBV29-1 and TRBJ2-5, reads SAVISQKPSRDICQRGTSLTIQCQVDSQVTMMFWYRQQPGQSLTLIATANQGSEATYESGFVIDKFPISRPNLTFSTLTVSNMSPEDSSIYLCSAGGVQETQYFGPGTRLLVL.

This chain connects TRBV7-7 to TRBJ2-1; 9 bases are shared with TRBD2. Trimming at V came to 2 bases and at J to 8 bases, leaving 7 bases not matched to a gene. CDR3 length: 15 amino acids. CDR1 and CDR2 from the germline V gene are SSHAT and FNYEAQ (reference sequence). Here the CDR3 reads CASSLRGRAGDEQFF. The CDR3 DNA follows: TGTGCCAGCAGCTTACGCGGGAGGGCCGGGGATGAGCAGTTCTTC.

V gene TRBV2 combines with J gene TRBJ1-5; possibly TRBD1 for D (5 bases). V dropped 0 bases and J dropped 2 bases, with 14 bases sitting between them. Per germline, CDR1 SNHLY and CDR2 FYNNEI. The CDR3 is 17 residues long. CDR3 sequence reads: CASSEAWDSQGNQPQHF. CDR3 sequence (DNA): TGTGCCAGCAGTGAAGCCTGGGACTCCCAGGGCAATCAGCCCCAGCATTTT. Using reference TRBV2 and TRBJ1-5 for the parts outside the CDR3, the full variable domain is EPEVTQTPSHQVTQMGQEVILRCVPISNHLYFYWYRQILGQKVEFLVSFYNNEISEKSEIFDDQFSVERPDGSNFTLKIRSTKLEDSAMYFCASSEAWDSQGNQPQHFGDGTRLSIL.

The genes are TRBV5-1 and TRBJ2-1, with 14 positions matching TRBD2. The trim removed 9 bases at V and 0 bases at J, leaving 14 bases unmatched. The germline V gene encodes CDR1 SGHRS and CDR2 YFSETQ. The CDR3 runs to 19 residues. The CDR3, as DNA: TGCGCCAACCCACCGGGACTAGCGGGAGTGAAGGACTCCTACAATGAGCAGTTCTTC. Protein product: CANPPGLAGVKDSYNEQFF.

The chain uses TRBV6-5 and TRBJ1-1; 9 bases agree with TRBD1. Germline lookup yields CDR1 MNHEY and CDR2 SVGAGI. CDR3 length equals 15 residues. The trim removed 6 bases at V and 1 base at J, leaving 6 bases unmatched. CDR3 DNA: TGTGCCAGCAGCCGACAGGGGGAGGCGAACACTGAAGCTTTCTTT. Translated: CASSRQGEANTEAFF.

The chain links TRBV5-1 to TRBJ1-3; D is ambiguous. Trimming removed 1 base at V and 4 bases at J, with 3 bases between. The CDR3 is made up of 12 amino acids. The germline V gene has CDR1 SGHRS and CDR2 YFSETQ. In nucleotides, the CDR3 is TGCGCCAGCAGCTTGCTCGGAAACACCATATATTTT. Amino acids: CASSLLGNTIYF.

The rearrangement uses TRBV10-1 and TRBJ2-7; 10 bases align to TRBD2. The CDR3 consists of 13 residues. Germline V CDR1 and CDR2: WNHNN, SYGVQD (reference sequence). The J segment lost 4 bases and the V segment lost 9 bases, leaving 6 bases of the junction unmatched. CDR3 loop: CASPSGRRYEQYF. Written as DNA, the CDR3 is TGCGCCAGTCCTAGCGGGAGACGGTACGAGCAGTACTTC.

The gene calls are TRBV3-1 (or the pseudogene TRBV3-2) and TRBJ2-7; TRBD2 matches at 9 bases. The J segment lost 0 bases and the V segment lost 6 bases, leaving 3 bases of the junction unmatched. The CDR3 extends over 14 amino acids. CDR1 is LGHDT, CDR2 YNNKEL, per germline (reference sequence). This chain's CDR3 is CASSHSGGSYEQYF. The CDR3 coding sequence is TGTGCCAGCAGTCATAGCGGGGGCTCCTACGAGCAGTACTTC.

This chain joins TRBV11-2 and TRBJ2-2, with TRBD2 matching 14 bases. With 5 bases clipped from V and 5 bases from J, the junction kept 10 bases outside the gene matches. This CDR3 comprises 18 residues. CDR1 is SGHAT and CDR2 is FQNNGV in the germline V gene. The CDR3 is CASSLFGTSGSGTGELFF. Written as DNA, the CDR3 is TGTGCCAGCAGCCTGTTCGGGACTAGCGGGAGTGGGACCGGGGAGCTGTTTTTT.

This chain connects TRBV27 to TRBJ1-6, with 8 bases matching TRBD1. With V trimmed by 5 bases and J by 10 bases, 4 bases remained unmatched. This CDR3 has 13 amino acids. Germline CDR1 MNHEY, CDR2 SMNVEV (reference sequence). The CDR3 DNA sequence: TGTGCCAGCAGTAACACAGGGGGATCACCCCTCCACTTT. Encoded protein: CASSNTGGSPLHF.